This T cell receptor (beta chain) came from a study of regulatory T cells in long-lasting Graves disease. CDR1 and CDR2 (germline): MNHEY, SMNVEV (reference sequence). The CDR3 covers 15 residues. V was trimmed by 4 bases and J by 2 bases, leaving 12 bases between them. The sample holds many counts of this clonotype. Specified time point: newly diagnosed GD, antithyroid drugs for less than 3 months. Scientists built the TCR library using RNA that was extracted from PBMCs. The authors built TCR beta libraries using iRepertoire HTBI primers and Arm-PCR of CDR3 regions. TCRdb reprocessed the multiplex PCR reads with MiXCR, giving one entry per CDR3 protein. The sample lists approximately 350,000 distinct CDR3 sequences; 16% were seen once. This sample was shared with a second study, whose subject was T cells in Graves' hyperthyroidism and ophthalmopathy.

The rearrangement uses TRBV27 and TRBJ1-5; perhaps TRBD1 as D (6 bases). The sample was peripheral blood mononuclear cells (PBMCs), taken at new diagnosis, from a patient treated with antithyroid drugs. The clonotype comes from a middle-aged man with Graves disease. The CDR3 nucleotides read TGTGCCAGCAGTTCGGGGGGCAGGGGCAATCAGCCCCAGCATTTT. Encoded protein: CASSSGGRGNQPQHF.